This T cell receptor (beta chain) appears in the sequencing data of a study of shared clonotypes between healthy human individuals. Study as a whole: Every donor yielded three CD4 naive, three CD4 memory, two CD8 naive and one CD8 memory plate.

This table comes from immunoSEQ multiplex PCR, and its TCRdb copy is limited to in-frame clones, with some not included. The data show 2 million to 3 million clones, around 94% seen once. Donation came from healthy HIV-negative adults that had no recent acute infections or vaccinations. The V gene lost 0 bases and the J gene lost 10 bases, with 13 bases spanning the gap. The CDR3 is made up of 14 amino acids. Germline CDR1 WNHNN, CDR2 SYGVQD (reference sequence). This receptor was taken from a young man in good health. The sample comprised naive CD4+ T cells sorted from blood. Subset of the sample: CD45RA+ positively selected. The V call is TRBV10-1, the J call TRBJ2-1, with D perhaps TRBD2 (6 bases). CDR3 sequence reads: CASSESTLSGEQFF. In nucleotides, the CDR3 is TGCGCCAGCAGTGAGTCGACTCTGAGCGGGGAGCAGTTCTTC.